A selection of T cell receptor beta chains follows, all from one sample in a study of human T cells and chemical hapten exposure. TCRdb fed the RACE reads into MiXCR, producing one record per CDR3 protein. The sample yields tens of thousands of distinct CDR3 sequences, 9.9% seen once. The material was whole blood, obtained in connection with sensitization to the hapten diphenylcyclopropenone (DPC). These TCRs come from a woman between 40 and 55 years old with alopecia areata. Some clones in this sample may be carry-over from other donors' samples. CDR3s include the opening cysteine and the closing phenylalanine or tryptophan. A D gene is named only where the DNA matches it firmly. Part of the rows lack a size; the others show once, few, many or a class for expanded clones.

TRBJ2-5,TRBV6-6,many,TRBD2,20,TGTGCCAGCAGTTACGCCCGCCACCTTAACGGACTAGCGGGGAGAGAGACCCAGTACTTC,CASSYARHLNGLAGRETQYF
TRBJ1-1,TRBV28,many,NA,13,TGTGCCAGCAGACTACGGGCAGGGACTGAAGCTTTCTTT,CASRLRAGTEAFF
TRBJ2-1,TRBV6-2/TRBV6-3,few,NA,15,TGTGCCAGCAGTTACGCAGAGGGCTCCTACAATGAGCAGTTCTTC,CASSYAEGSYNEQFF
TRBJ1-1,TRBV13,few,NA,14,TGTGCCAGCAGACAAAAAACAGGGTACACTGAAGCTTTCTTT,CASRQKTGYTEAFF
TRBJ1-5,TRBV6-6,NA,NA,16,TGTGCCAGCAGAGATCCAGGGGTTGTGAGCAATCAGCCCCAGCATTTT,CASRDPGVVSNQPQHF
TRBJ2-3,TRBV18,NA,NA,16,TGTGCCAGCTCACCACCCGACAGGACGTCCACAGATACGCAGTATTTT,CASSPPDRTSTDTQYF
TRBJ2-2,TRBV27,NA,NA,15,TGTGCCAGCAGTTTCTCCCAGGGTAACACCGGGGAGCTGTTTTTT,CASSFSQGNTGELFF
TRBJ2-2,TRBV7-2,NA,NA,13,TGTGCCAGCAGTCCAGACGGGACCGGGGAGCTGTTTTTT,CASSPDGTGELFF
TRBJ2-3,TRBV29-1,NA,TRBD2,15,TGCAGCGTTGCGACTAGCGGGGGTAACACAGATACGCAGTATTTT,CSVATSGGNTDTQYF
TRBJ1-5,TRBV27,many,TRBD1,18,TGTGCCAGCAGTCTAATCCCCCCTCGGGACAGGAGAAATCAGCCCCAGCATTTT,CASSLIPPRDRRNQPQHF
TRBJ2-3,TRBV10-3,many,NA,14,TGTGCCATCAGTATCGGCGGTAGCACAGATACGCAGTATTTT,CAISIGGSTDTQYF
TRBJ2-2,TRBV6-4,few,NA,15,TGTGCCAGCAGTCCCGGGAGCTCGGACACCGGGGAGCTGTTTTTT,CASSPGSSDTGELFF
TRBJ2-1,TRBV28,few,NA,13,TGTGCCAGTCGATCGTTACCCTACAATGAGCAGTTCTTC,CASRSLPYNEQFF
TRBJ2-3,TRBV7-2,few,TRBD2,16,TGTGCCAGCAGCTTAAGTAGCGGGGCGTCCGAGGATACGCAGTATTTT,CASSLSSGASEDTQYF
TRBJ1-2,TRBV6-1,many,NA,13,TGTGCCAGCAGAATAGGGACTGCCTATGGCTACACCTTC,CASRIGTAYGYTF
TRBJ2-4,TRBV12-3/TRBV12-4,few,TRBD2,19,TGTGCCAGCACCCTGGGGAACCTTAAAAGCGGGCTAGCGGGGGACATTCAGTACTTC,CASTLGNLKSGLAGDIQYF
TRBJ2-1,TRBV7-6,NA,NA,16,TGTGCCAGCAGCCCCCGGGACTCAAGATCCCACAATGAGCAGTTCTTC,CASSPRDSRSHNEQFF
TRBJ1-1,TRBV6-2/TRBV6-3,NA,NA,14,TGTGCCAGCAGTTCGTGGACAGAGCAGACTGAAGCTTTCTTT,CASSSWTEQTEAFF
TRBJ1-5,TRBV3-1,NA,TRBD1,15,TGTGCCAGCAGCCAAGAGACAGGGGGCGGTCAGCCCCAGCATTTT,CASSQETGGGQPQHF
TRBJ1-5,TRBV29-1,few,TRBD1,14,TGCAGCGTTGAACAGGGGGCAAGCAATCAGCCCCAGCATTTT,CSVEQGASNQPQHF
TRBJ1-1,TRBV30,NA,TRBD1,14,TGTGCCTGGGGGAGACAGGGGTTGGGCACTGAAGCTTTCTTT,CAWGRQGLGTEAFF
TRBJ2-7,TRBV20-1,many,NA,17,TGCAGTGCTAGATCCCCCGGGACAAGGGGGAGAGCCTACGAGCAGTACTTC,CSARSPGTRGRAYEQYF
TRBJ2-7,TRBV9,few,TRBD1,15,TGTGCCAGCAGCGCCTCCGGACAGGGGGTCAACGAGCAGTACTTC,CASSASGQGVNEQYF
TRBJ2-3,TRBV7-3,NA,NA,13,TGTGCCAGCAGCCTCCGCTCGATAGATACGCAGTATTTT,CASSLRSIDTQYF
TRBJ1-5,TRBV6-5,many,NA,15,TGTGCCAGCAGTTACCGTGGAACAGGGCGGGAGCCCCAGCATTTT,CASSYRGTGREPQHF
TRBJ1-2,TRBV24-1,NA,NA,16,TGTGCCACCAGTGATCCCCGGGCAGGGTCCGACTATGGCTACATCTTC,CATSDPRAGSDYGYIF
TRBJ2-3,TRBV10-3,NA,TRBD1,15,TGTGCCATCAGTGAGCGGGACAGGGACACAGATACGCAGTATTTT,CAISERDRDTDTQYF
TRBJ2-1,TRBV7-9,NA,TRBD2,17,TGTGCCAGCAGCCCGGGACTAGCGGGGGGGCGTGGAAATGGGCAGTTCTTC,CASSPGLAGGRGNGQFF
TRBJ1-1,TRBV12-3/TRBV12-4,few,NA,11,TGTGCCAGCGGTATGAACACTGAAGCTTTCTTT,CASGMNTEAFF